The source of this TCR beta chain is a study of blood T cell repertoires in COVID-19. Study-wide context: COVID-19 samples collected from the United States, Italy and Spain covered acute and convalescent phases. Sources were T cells, B-cell-depleted T cells, or PBMCs; the material itself was cDNA or gDNA.

Germline V gene data show CDR1 as SGHRS and CDR2 as YFSETQ. CDR3 length equals 14 residues. Trimming took 0 bases from V and 9 from J, leaving 13 bases between them. Per the study methods: It was from reference gene primer amplification that nucleated cell counts were estimated. Profiling relied on immunoSEQ multiplex PCR, and the TCRdb table lists in-frame clones only, not all of them. D and trimming come from the DNA, and the V and J calls and clone size come from that table. This sample has roughly 80,000 clones, with 83% found just once. This clone was detected once. This TCR was sampled from a woman aged 60 to 75 with acute or convalescent COVID-19. The chain carries TRBV5-1 and TRBJ2-1; D is unclear. The sample was peripheral blood. The CDR3 is CASSLVVESGEQFF. CDR3 nucleotides: TGCGCCAGCAGCTTGGTCGTGGAATCGGGTGAGCAGTTCTTC. Combining the CDR3 with reference TRBV5-1 and TRBJ2-1 gives the whole variable domain KAGVTQTPRYLIKTRGQQVTLSCSPISGHRSVSWYQQTPGQGLQFLFEYFSETQRNKGNFPGRFSGRQFSNSRSEMNVSTLELGDSALYLCASSLVVESGEQFFGPGTRLTVL.